This is a list of T cell receptor beta chains from one sample in a study of early T cells in non-severe SARS-CoV-2 infection. TCRdb recomputed calls from the 5' RACE reads with MiXCR, one row per CDR3 protein. In the table there are around 89,000 distinct CDR3 sequences, about 15% of which are singletons. Sequencing input: whole blood. The source of these receptors is an adult who was a healthcare worker with PCR-confirmed SARS-CoV-2 infection or an uninfected control (not recorded which). Each CDR3 is given with its conserved first and last residue. Fields, in order: V gene, J gene, CDR3 length, CDR3 protein.

v_gene: TRBV12-3/TRBV12-4
j_gene: TRBJ2-2
len: 14
CDR3aa: CASSLGTVVGELFF

v_gene: TRBV4-1
j_gene: TRBJ1-5
len: 16
CDR3aa: CASSQDIGRSNQPQHF

v_gene: TRBV15
j_gene: TRBJ1-4
len: 16
CDR3aa: CATSLDRGPPNEKLFF

v_gene: TRBV6-1
j_gene: TRBJ2-3
len: 13
CDR3aa: CASSPGTADTQYF

v_gene: TRBV6-5
j_gene: TRBJ2-3
len: 14
CDR3aa: CASNQGGSTDTQYF

v_gene: TRBV5-1
j_gene: TRBJ1-6
len: 16
CDR3aa: CASSFRGPNQNSPLHF

v_gene: TRBV27
j_gene: TRBJ2-3
len: 16
CDR3aa: CASSLSVEGSTDTQYF

v_gene: TRBV4-1
j_gene: TRBJ2-1
len: 17
CDR3aa: CASSQVLVRSLHNEQFF

v_gene: TRBV20-1
j_gene: TRBJ1-1
len: 13
CDR3aa: CSAPSPENTEAFF

v_gene: TRBV20-1
j_gene: TRBJ2-4
len: 12
CDR3aa: CSASYRDAIQYF

v_gene: TRBV2
j_gene: TRBJ1-5
len: 13
CDR3aa: CASTGDIDQPQHF

v_gene: TRBV29-1
j_gene: TRBJ1-1
len: 13
CDR3aa: CSVRGTMNTEAFF

v_gene: TRBV2
j_gene: TRBJ1-2
len: 12
CDR3aa: CASLKAGVGYTF

v_gene: TRBV5-6
j_gene: TRBJ2-5
len: 16
CDR3aa: CASSLAGGEYQETQYF

v_gene: TRBV12-3/TRBV12-4
j_gene: TRBJ1-3
len: 16
CDR3aa: CASTVDRAPSGNTIYF

v_gene: TRBV6-5
j_gene: TRBJ1-5
len: 14
CDR3aa: CASSYSAYNQPQHF

v_gene: TRBV12-3/TRBV12-4
j_gene: TRBJ1-5
len: 14
CDR3aa: CASSTQGLGQPQHF

v_gene: TRBV6-5
j_gene: TRBJ2-1
len: 15
CDR3aa: CASRPGTGGNHEQFF

v_gene: TRBV18
j_gene: TRBJ2-4
len: 15
CDR3aa: CASSPGTVAKNIQYF

v_gene: TRBV5-1
j_gene: TRBJ1-2
len: 17
CDR3aa: CASSPPRDGAGGDGYTF

v_gene: TRBV5-1
j_gene: TRBJ2-1
len: 13
CDR3aa: CASRSTTSGEQFF

v_gene: TRBV3-1
j_gene: TRBJ2-5
len: 15
CDR3aa: CASSPSGGGQETQYF

v_gene: TRBV7-2
j_gene: TRBJ2-3
len: 16
CDR3aa: CASSRPLAGGPDTQYF

v_gene: TRBV5-5
j_gene: TRBJ2-2
len: 14
CDR3aa: CASREDPNTGELFF

v_gene: TRBV11-2
j_gene: TRBJ1-4
len: 14
CDR3aa: CASSGLYGNEKLFF

v_gene: TRBV20-1
j_gene: TRBJ1-1
len: 17
CDR3aa: CSARDPARAGGNAEAFF

v_gene: TRBV19
j_gene: TRBJ2-3
len: 14
CDR3aa: CASSIWGTLEGQYF

v_gene: TRBV7-8
j_gene: TRBJ2-1
len: 20
CDR3aa: CASSLVQGLAGDRAYNEQFF

v_gene: TRBV6-1
j_gene: TRBJ1-1
len: 14
CDR3aa: CASTKIDQGAGAFF

v_gene: TRBV5-1
j_gene: TRBJ2-3
len: 15
CDR3aa: CASSSYSGGTDTQYF

v_gene: TRBV7-3
j_gene: TRBJ2-2
len: 15
CDR3aa: CASSLGRRNTGELFF

v_gene: TRBV11-2
j_gene: TRBJ1-1
len: 14
CDR3aa: CASSPRGGGTEAFF

v_gene: TRBV29-1
j_gene: TRBJ2-5
len: 14
CDR3aa: CSVGRGRIAETQYF

v_gene: TRBV2
j_gene: TRBJ1-2
len: 17
CDR3aa: CASSGPIHRAFPYGYTF

v_gene: TRBV6-5
j_gene: TRBJ2-1
len: 13
CDR3aa: CASSYSWGNEQFF